The T cell receptor beta chain under discussion was sequenced for a study of CD8+ T cells in alopecia areata. Sequencing relied on a cDNA template that was reverse transcribed from extracted RNA. Assay: immunoSEQ multiplex PCR; the TCRdb copy retains only in-frame clones and omits some. The data hold fewer than 150,000 clones, with 75% to 85% observed a single time. Specified treatment: oral pan-JAK inhibitor, 5-10 mg twice daily. The CDR3 is 13 residues long. Germline assignment: CDR1 MNHEY and CDR2 SVGAGI. Trimming shortened V by 2 bases and J by 6 bases, and 10 bases separated the two germline ends.

The sequencing here drew on CD8+ T cells sorted from blood, taken at week 4, from a patient treated with tofacitinib. The chain is built from TRBV6-5 and TRBJ1-2, with D uncertain. This receptor was obtained from a human donor with alopecia areata. CDR3 region: CASSYAARDGYTF. DNA of the CDR3: TGTGCCAGCAGTTACGCCGCCCGAGATGGCTACACCTTC.